The rows below give T cell receptor beta chains drawn from one sample of a study of cytomegalovirus exposure and HLA in healthy donors. Libraries were prepared by immunoSEQ multiplex PCR; TCRdb keeps only in-frame clonotypes and omits some of them. Among about 150,000 clones listed, approximately 72% were seen once. The sample comprised PBMCs. These receptors were taken from a man between 18 and 29 years old in good health and CMV-seronegative. The CDR3 runs from the conserved cysteine through the conserved F or W. The order of the fields is clone size, V gene, D gene, J gene, CDR3 protein, CDR3 DNA. A D gene is named only where the DNA matches it firmly. Clone size is not always given. Where it is, it says once, few, many or a class for expanded clones.

-	TRBV27	TRBD2	TRBJ2-7	CASSPGGGSGGPGQYF	TGTGCCAGCAGTCCCGGAGGGGGTAGCGGGGGGCCTGGGCAGTACTTC
-	TRBV7-9	-	TRBJ2-3	CASSLAGDNTKDTQYF	TGTGCCAGCAGTTTGGCCGGGGACAACACTAAAGATACGCAGTATTTT
few	TRBV10-2	-	TRBJ2-7	CASKPGLKFEQYF	TGCGCCAGCAAACCGGGACTTAAGTTCGAGCAGTACTTC
few	TRBV19	-	TRBJ2-7	CASSIDGDTPYEQYF	TGTGCCAGTAGTATAGATGGGGACACTCCCTACGAGCAGTACTTC
-	TRBV7-9	TRBD2	TRBJ2-2	CASSLGTSPLTGELFF	TGTGCCAGCAGCCTAGGGACTAGTCCCCTAACCGGGGAGCTGTTTTTT
-	TRBV7-2	-	TRBJ2-7	CASSLGLPRGHEQYF	TGTGCCAGCAGCTTAGGTCTCCCCAGGGGCCACGAGCAGTACTTC
-	TRBV5-1	TRBD1	TRBJ2-7	CASSWGGQGVYEQYF	TGCGCCAGCAGCTGGGGGGGACAGGGGGTTTACGAGCAGTACTTC
-	TRBV29-1	-	TRBJ2-7	CSVVESSYEQYF	TGCAGCGTTGTGGAGAGCTCCTACGAGCAGTACTTC
-	TRBV6-4	TRBD1	TRBJ2-1	CASSGNPGQSNEQFF	TGTGCCAGCAGTGGGAACCCGGGACAGAGCAATGAGCAGTTCTTC
-	TRBV7-9	TRBD1	TRBJ1-2	CASSLETGGYGYTF	TGTGCCAGCAGCTTAGAAACAGGGGGTTATGGCTACACCTTC
-	TRBV5-1	-	TRBJ2-1	CASSLGGLRGSYNEQFF	TGCGCCAGCAGCCTTGGTGGACTCCGTGGCTCCTACAATGAGCAGTTCTTC
-	TRBV18	-	TRBJ1-2	CASSLEESNYGYTF	TGTGCCAGCTCACTAGAAGAGTCTAACTATGGCTACACCTTC
-	TRBV4-3	TRBD1	TRBJ2-7	CASSQTRDSLYEQYF	TGCGCCAGCAGCCAAACCCGGGACAGCCTCTACGAGCAGTACTTC
-	TRBV4-3	TRBD2	TRBJ2-7	CASSRYSGDTYEQYF	TGCGCCAGCAGCCGTTATAGCGGGGACACCTACGAGCAGTACTTC
-	TRBV9	TRBD1	TRBJ1-1	CASSGGTGNTEAFF	TGTGCCAGCAGCGGGGGGACAGGCAACACTGAAGCTTTCTTT
-	TRBV27	-	TRBJ1-2	CASSQGLTRGYTF	TGTGCCAGCAGTCAGGGACTTACGCGCGGCTACACCTTC